This TCR beta chain emerged from a study of T cell changes during pregnancy in multiple sclerosis. V was clipped by 5 bases and J by 1 base, with 9 bases between them. The CDR3 has 15 amino acids. CDR1 and CDR2 from the germline V gene are SGHTA and FQGTGA. Only in-frame clones appear in the TCRdb table, and some are missing; sequencing was by immunoSEQ multiplex PCR. The sample contains some 49,000 clones, about 90% of which appear only once. Source: CD4+ T cells from peripheral blood mononuclear cells, taken in the second trimester of pregnancy. J is TRBJ2-6 and V is TRBV7-3; no firm D call. This TCR was recovered from a female donor in good health, enrolled as a control in a pregnancy study. The CDR3 DNA sequence: TGTGCCAGCAGCCGAGACTGGTCTGGGGCCAACGTCCTGACTTTC. Its translation is CASSRDWSGANVLTF.